This T cell receptor beta chain was sequenced for a study of OX40 agonist ivuxolimab in advanced cancers. Whole-study findings and limits: Among some nonresponders, normalized T-cell clonal expansion was also low. There were, on average, more expanded clones in CD8+ T cells than in CD4+. With doses of 0.1-3.0 mg/kg, partial responders showed among the lowest clonal expansion.

The CDR3 sequence is 15 residues long. J was trimmed by 9 bases and V by 5 bases; bases with no gene match: 8. Germline V gene lookup returns CDR1 MDHEN and CDR2 SYDVKM. Only in-frame clones appear in the TCRdb table, and some are missing; sequencing was by immunoSEQ multiplex PCR. The table lists tens of thousands of clones, about 90% of them singletons. This clone has only one observation. The antigen remains undetermined. Sequencing used CD4+ or CD8+ T cells sorted from blood, obtained in a trial of the OX40 agonist ivuxolimab. This sequence joins TRBV28 and TRBJ2-1; 12 positions agree with TRBD2. The TCR was taken from an adult with an advanced solid tumor such as melanoma, head and neck, liver or kidney cancer. CDR3 loop: CASSPRTSGVREQFF. CDR3 sequence (DNA): TGTGCCAGCAGTCCAAGGACTAGCGGGGTCCGTGAGCAGTTCTTC. The variable domain in full, with the rest retrieved from reference TRBV28 and TRBJ2-1, is DVKVTQSSRYLVKRTGEKVFLECVQDMDHENMFWYRQDPGLGLRLIYFSYDVKMKEKGDIPEGYSVSREKKERFSLILESASTNQTSMYLCASSPRTSGVREQFFGPGTRLTVL.